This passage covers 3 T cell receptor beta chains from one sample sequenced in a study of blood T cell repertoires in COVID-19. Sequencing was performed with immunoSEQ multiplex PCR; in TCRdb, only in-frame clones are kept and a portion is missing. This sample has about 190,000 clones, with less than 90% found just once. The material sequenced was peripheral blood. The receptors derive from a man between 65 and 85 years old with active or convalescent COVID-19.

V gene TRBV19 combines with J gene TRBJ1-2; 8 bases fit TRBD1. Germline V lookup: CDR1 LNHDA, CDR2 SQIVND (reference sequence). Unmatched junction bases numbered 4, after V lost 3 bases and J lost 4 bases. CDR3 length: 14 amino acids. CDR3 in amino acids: CASSMDRVSYGYTF. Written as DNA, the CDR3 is TGTGCCAGTAGTATGGACAGGGTGTCCTATGGCTACACCTTC.

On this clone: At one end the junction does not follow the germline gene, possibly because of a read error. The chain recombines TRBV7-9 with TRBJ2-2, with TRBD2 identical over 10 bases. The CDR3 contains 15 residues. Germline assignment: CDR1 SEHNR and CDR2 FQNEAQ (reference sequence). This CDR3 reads CAGSFSGGASGELFF. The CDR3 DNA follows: TGTGCCGGCAGCTTCAGCGGGGGGGCATCGGGGGAGTTGTTTTTT.

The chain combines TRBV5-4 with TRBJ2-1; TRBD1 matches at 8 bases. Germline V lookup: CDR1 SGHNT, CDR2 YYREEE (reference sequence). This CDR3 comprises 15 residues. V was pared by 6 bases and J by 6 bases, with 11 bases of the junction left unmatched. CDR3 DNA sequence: TGTGCCAGCACGCCCCCGGACAGGGCCTCCAATGAGCAGTTCTTC. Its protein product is CASTPPDRASNEQFF. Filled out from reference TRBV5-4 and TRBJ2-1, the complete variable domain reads ETGVTQSPTHLIKTRGQQVTLRCSSQSGHNTVSWYQQALGQGPQFIFQYYREEENGRGNFPPRFSGLQFPNYSSELNVNALELDDSALYLCASTPPDRASNEQFFGPGTRLTVL.